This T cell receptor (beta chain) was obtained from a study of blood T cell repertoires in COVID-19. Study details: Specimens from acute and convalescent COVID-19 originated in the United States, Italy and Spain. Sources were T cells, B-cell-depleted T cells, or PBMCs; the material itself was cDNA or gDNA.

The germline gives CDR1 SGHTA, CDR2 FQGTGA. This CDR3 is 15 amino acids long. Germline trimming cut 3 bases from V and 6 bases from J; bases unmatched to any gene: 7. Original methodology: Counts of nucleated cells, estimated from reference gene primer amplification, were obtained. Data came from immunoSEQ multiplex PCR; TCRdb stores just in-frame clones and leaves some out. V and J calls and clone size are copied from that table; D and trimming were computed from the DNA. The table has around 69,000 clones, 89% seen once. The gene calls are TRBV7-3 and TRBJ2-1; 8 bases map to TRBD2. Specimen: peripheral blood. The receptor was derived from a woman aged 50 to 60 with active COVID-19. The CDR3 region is CASSLGGLGGNEQFF. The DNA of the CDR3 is TGTGCCAGCAGCTTGGGGGGACTAGGAGGCAATGAGCAGTTCTTC.